This T cell receptor (beta chain) was sequenced during a study of control samples from healthy donors and cancer patients. This clone came up once. Only in-frame clones appear in the TCRdb table, and some are missing; sequencing was by immunoSEQ multiplex PCR. The sample gives about 220,000 clones, 90% to 95% of which show up once; approximately 1.4% is in the top ten. V lost 1 base and J 6 bases, leaving 10 bases between the germline ends. Germline assignment: CDR1 LGHDT and CDR2 YNNKEL (reference sequence). The CDR3 runs 13 residues. V gene TRBV3-1 (or the pseudogene TRBV3-2) combines with J gene TRBJ2-7; no clear D. This clonotype was obtained from a man aged 50 to 60 in good health. Material: blood. CDR3 residues: CASSQAVAGEQYV. Written as DNA, the CDR3 is TGTGCCAGCAGCCAAGCGGTCGCTGGCGAGCAGTACGTC.